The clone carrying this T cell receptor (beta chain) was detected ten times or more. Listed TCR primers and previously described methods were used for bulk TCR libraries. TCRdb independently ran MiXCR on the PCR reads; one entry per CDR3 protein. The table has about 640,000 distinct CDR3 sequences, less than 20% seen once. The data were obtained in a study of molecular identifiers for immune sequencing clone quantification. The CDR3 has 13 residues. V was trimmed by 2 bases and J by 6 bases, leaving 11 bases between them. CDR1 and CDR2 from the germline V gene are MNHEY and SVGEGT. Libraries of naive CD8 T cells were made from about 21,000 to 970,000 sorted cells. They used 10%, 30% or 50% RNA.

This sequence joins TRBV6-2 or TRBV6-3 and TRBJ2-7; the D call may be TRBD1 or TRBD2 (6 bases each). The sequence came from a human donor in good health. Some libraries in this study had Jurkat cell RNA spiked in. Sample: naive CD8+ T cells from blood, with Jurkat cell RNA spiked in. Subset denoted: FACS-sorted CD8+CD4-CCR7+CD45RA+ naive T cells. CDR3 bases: TGTGCCAGCAGTTACGGGGGGCCTCGCGAGCAGTACTTC. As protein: CASSYGGPREQYF.